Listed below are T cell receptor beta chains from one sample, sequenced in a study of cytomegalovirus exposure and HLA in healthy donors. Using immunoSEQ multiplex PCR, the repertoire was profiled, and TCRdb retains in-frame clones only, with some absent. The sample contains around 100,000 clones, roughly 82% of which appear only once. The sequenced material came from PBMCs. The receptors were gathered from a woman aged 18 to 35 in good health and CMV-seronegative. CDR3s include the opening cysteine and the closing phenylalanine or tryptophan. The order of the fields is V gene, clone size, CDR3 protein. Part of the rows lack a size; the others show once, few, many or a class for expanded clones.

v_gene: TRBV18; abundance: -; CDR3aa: CASTTPGTVNEKLFF
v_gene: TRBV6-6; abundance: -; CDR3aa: CASSYNSWSSYNEQFF
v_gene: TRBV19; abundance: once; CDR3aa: CASSISPGAAWTSGTYEQYF
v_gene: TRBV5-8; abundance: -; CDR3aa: CASSSDTSSYNEQFF
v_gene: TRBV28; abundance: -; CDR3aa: CASSFLGGLKETQYF
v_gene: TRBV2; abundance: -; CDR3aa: CASSGEAGGWYNEQFF
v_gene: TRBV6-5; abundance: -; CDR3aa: CASSYSIRGDTEAFF
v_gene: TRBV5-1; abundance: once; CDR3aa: CASSWTSGGPREQFF
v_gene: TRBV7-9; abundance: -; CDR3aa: CSSSYQTAMRFSSYNEQFF
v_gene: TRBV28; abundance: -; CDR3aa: CASSYPRTGRSYEQYF
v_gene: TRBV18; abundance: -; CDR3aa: CASSPLPRDSPQETQYF
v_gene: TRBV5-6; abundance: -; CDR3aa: CASSVPGGIGRETQYF
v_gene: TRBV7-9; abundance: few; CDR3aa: CASSLFTSQNIQYF
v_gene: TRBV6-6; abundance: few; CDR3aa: CASSTGVYEQYF
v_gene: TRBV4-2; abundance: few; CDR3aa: CASSQALAGTLEQYF
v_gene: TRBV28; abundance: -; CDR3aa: CAALTGGRPAYEQYF
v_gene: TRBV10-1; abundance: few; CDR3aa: CASSAGGGTFSGANVLTF
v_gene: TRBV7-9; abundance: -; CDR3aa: CAGSDRGQINTGELFF
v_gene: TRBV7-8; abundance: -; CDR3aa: CASSPSRQSEGIFF
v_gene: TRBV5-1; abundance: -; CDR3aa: CASSSLAGAGNEQFF
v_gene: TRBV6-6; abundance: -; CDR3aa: CASLRQGWYEQYF
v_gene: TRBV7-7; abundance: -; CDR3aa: CASSLNPRAETQYF
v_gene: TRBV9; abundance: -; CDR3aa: CASSVDSGEQFF
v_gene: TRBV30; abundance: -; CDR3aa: CAWRRSGSTDTQYF
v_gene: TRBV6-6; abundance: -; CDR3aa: CAARGGGDEQFF
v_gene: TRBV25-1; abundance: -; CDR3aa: CASSARGSYNEQFF
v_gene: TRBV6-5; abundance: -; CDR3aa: CASSYSGTSFYEQYF
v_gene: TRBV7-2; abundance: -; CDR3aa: CASSRKQGRETQYF